This T cell receptor beta chain was recorded in a study of shared clonotypes between healthy human individuals. Findings and limits, study-wide: It was observed that 5% to 6.5% of naive CD4 clonotypes were shared across several donors. Estimated richness was generally greater in naive than memory subsets.

On this clone itself: Antigen specificity is unknown.

This CDR3 contains 12 residues. Germline V gene data show CDR1 as LNHNV and CDR2 as YYDKDF (reference sequence). V was shortened by 6 bases and J by 11 bases, with 16 bases between the two germline ends. Profiled with immunoSEQ multiplex PCR; TCRdb holds only in-frame clones, not every one. This table holds about 1.4 million clones, roughly 96% found once. Every one of the donors was a Caucasian adult that lived in Nashville, Tennessee. Input material: naive CD4+ T cells sorted from blood. Noted subset: CD45RA+ positively selected. The source of this sequence is a young man in good health. The chain carries TRBV15 and TRBJ1-1; D perhaps matches TRBD1 (5 bases). The CDR3 here is CATRGKEGMAFF. CDR3 coding DNA: TGTGCCACCAGAGGGAAGGAGGGGATGGCTTTCTTT.